These T cell receptor beta chains were read from a single sample in a study of blood T cell repertoires in COVID-19. Repertoires were generated with immunoSEQ multiplex PCR, while TCRdb's copy carries only in-frame clones and drops some. The sample holds about 75,000 clones, around 80% seen once. Sequencing input: peripheral blood. These receptors were taken from a woman aged 50 to 60 with acute or convalescent COVID-19. Each CDR3 is given with its conserved first and last residue. The D gene is left open where the match is weak. Rows may omit the clone size; those that give it use once, few, many or a size class.

V gene	J gene	D gene	clone size	CDR3 protein	CDR3 DNA
TRBV5-4	TRBJ1-4	.	.	CASSTRGTNEKLFF	TGTGCCAGCAGCACCAGAGGGACTAATGAAAAACTGTTTTTT
TRBV24-1	TRBJ2-1	.	.	CATGHVTGNANEQFF	TGTGCCACCGGACACGTCACAGGGAATGCCAATGAGCAGTTCTTC
TRBV6-5	TRBJ2-2	TRBD2	.	CASSYSGLAELFF	TGTGCCAGCAGTTACTCTGGACTAGCGGAGCTGTTTTTT
TRBV6-2/TRBV6-3	TRBJ1-1	.	few	CASSLMLGGSTEAFF	TGTGCCAGCAGTTTGATGTTGGGGGGATCCACTGAAGCTTTCTTT
TRBV6-5	TRBJ1-5	TRBD1	.	CASSYRQGVTQPQHF	TGTGCCAGCAGTTACCGTCAGGGGGTAACTCAGCCCCAGCATTTT
TRBV7-2	TRBJ2-2	TRBD2	.	CASSPRTSGGLTNTGELFF	TGTGCCAGCAGCCCTCGGACTAGCGGGGGGCTAACGAACACCGGGGAGCTGTTTTTT
TRBV28	TRBJ1-1	TRBD1	.	CASDPGQGVLSEAFF	TGTGCCAGCGATCCGGGACAGGGTGTATTATCTGAAGCTTTCTTT
TRBV6-6	TRBJ2-2	TRBD2	.	CASSSRLAGGTGELFF	TGTGCCAGCAGTTCTCGACTAGCGGGGGGGACCGGGGAGCTGTTTTTT
TRBV5-1	TRBJ2-7	.	.	CASSLNSYEQYF	TGCGCCAGCAGCCTTAACTCCTACGAGCAGTACTTC
TRBV5-4	TRBJ1-2	.	.	CASSLLRGSKGYTF	TGTGCCAGCAGCTTGCTCAGGGGATCTAAGGGCTACACCTTC
TRBV7-9	TRBJ1-1	TRBD1	.	CASSFRQGIEAFF	TGTGCCAGCAGCTTCCGACAGGGGATAGAAGCTTTCTTT
TRBV28	TRBJ2-3	TRBD2	.	CAGSRGGTDTQYF	TGTGCCGGGTCTCGGGGGGGCACAGATACGCAGTATTTT
TRBV7-2	TRBJ1-6	.	.	CASSPGRQVNSPLHF	TGTGCCAGCAGCCCTGGGAGACAGGTTAATTCACCCCTCCACTTT
TRBV19	TRBJ1-1	.	few	CASRGGWDTEAFF	TGTGCCAGTCGTGGGGGCTGGGACACTGAAGCTTTCTTT
TRBV7-2	TRBJ1-1	TRBD1	.	CASSSPTGVGTEAFF	TGTGCCAGCAGCTCGCCGACAGGGGTCGGCACTGAAGCTTTCTTT
TRBV11-2	TRBJ1-4	.	.	CASSRRVEPNEKLFF	TGTGCCAGCAGCAGACGGGTTGAGCCCAATGAAAAACTGTTTTTT
TRBV7-9	TRBJ1-1	.	few	CASSTQQGSGTEAFF	TGTGCCAGCAGCACCCAGCAGGGGTCGGGCACTGAAGCTTTCTTT
TRBV29-1	TRBJ2-7	.	.	CSVAWGRSDEQYF	TGCAGCGTTGCTTGGGGGCGTTCGGACGAGCAGTACTTC
TRBV27	TRBJ2-7	.	.	CASSLGGRTYEQYF	TGTGCCAGCAGTTTGGGGGGTCGAACCTACGAGCAGTACTTC
TRBV3-1/TRBV3-2	TRBJ2-2	.	.	CASNRDTGELFF	TGTGCCAGCAACCGAGACACCGGGGAGCTGTTTTTT
TRBV6-1	TRBJ1-6	TRBD1	.	CASSEVGQLNSPLHF	TGTGCCAGCAGTGAGGTGGGACAGCTTAATTCACCCCTCCACTTT
TRBV2	TRBJ2-1	TRBD1	.	CASTPDRANEQFF	TGTGCCAGCACCCCGGACAGGGCCAATGAGCAGTTCTTC
TRBV30	TRBJ1-1	.	.	CAWGPLGAINEAFF	TGTGCCTGGGGCCCCCTGGGAGCGATAAATGAAGCTTTCTTT
TRBV3-1/TRBV3-2	TRBJ2-3	.	.	CASSQGRSSDTQYF	TGTGCCAGCAGCCAAGGCCGGAGTTCAGATACGCAGTATTTT
TRBV7-8	TRBJ1-1	.	.	CASSPSYTEAFF	TGTGCCAGCAGCCCCAGTTACACTGAAGCTTTCTTT
TRBV9	TRBJ2-3	.	.	CASRIMISSAGASTDTQYF	TGTGCCAGCAGAATTATGATCTCGAGTGCGGGGGCGAGCACAGATACGCAGTATTTT
TRBV2	TRBJ2-4	.	.	CASSAQGDKNIQYF	TGTGCCAGCAGTGCCCAAGGGGACAAAAACATTCAGTACTTC
TRBV28	TRBJ1-5	TRBD1	.	CASGYRGWANQPQHF	TGTGCCAGCGGATACAGGGGATGGGCCAATCAGCCCCAGCATTTT
TRBV10-2	TRBJ2-7	.	few	CASSVLLSYEQYF	TGCGCCAGCAGTGTCCTCCTCTCCTACGAGCAGTACTTC